Shown below are 18 T cell receptor beta chains from a single sample sequenced in a study of PD-1 blockade in classical Hodgkin lymphoma. The method was immunoSEQ multiplex PCR; TCRdb's version includes in-frame clones alone and lacks a portion of them. In the table there are around 100,000 clones, around 89% of which are singletons. All patients relapsed after autologous stem cell transplantation, and brentuximab vedotin exposure varied. The specimen comprised peripheral blood mononuclear cells (PBMCs), sampled before the second cycle of nivolumab. These receptors were taken from a human donor with classical Hodgkin lymphoma.

The J gene is TRBJ2-1, the V gene TRBV9; 10 nucleotides match TRBD2. J lost 7 bases, V lost 3 bases, and 7 bases had no gene match. Per germline, CDR1 SGDLS and CDR2 YYNGEE. The CDR3 has 15 residues. CDR3 coding DNA: TGTGCCAGCAGCGAGAGCGGGGGGGCAGTAAATGAGCAGTTCTTC. Translated, it gives CASSESGGAVNEQFF.

The J gene is TRBJ1-2, the V gene TRBV14; TRBD1 matches 7 bases. With 1 base clipped from V and 6 bases from J, the junction kept 5 bases outside the gene matches. The CDR3 spans 14 residues. Per germline, CDR1 SGHDN and CDR2 FVKESK. CDR3 residues: CASSQATGEHGYTF. The CDR3 nucleotides are TGTGCCAGCAGCCAAGCTACAGGGGAACATGGCTACACCTTC. Using reference TRBV14 and TRBJ1-2 for the parts outside the CDR3, the full variable domain is EAGVTQFPSHSVIEKGQTVTLRCDPISGHDNLYWYRRVMGKEIKFLLHFVKESKQDESGMPNNRFLAERTGGTYSTLKVQPAELEDSGVYFCASSQATGEHGYTFGSGTRLTVV.

CDR3 nucleotide sequence: TGTGCCAGTAGTATGTCGGGTTCCGGGGAGCTGTTTTTT. This sequence encodes CASSMSGSGELFF. The chain recombines TRBV19 with TRBJ2-2; D unresolved. CDR1 LNHDA and CDR2 SQIVND come from the germline V gene (reference sequence). CDR3 size: 13 residues. Trimming took off 3 bases at V and 6 bases at J, with 8 bases between the two ends. Full variable domain (missing parts from reference TRBV19 and TRBJ2-2): DGGITQSPKYLFRKEGQNVTLSCEQNLNHDAMYWYRQDPGQGLRLIYYSQIVNDFQKGDIAEGYSVSREKKESFPLTVTSAQKNPTAFYLCASSMSGSGELFFGEGSRLTVL.

This chain uses TRBV30 with TRBJ2-3; perhaps TRBD1 as D (5 bases). Trimming cost V 1 base and J 9 bases, with 8 bases left between them. Germline V CDR1 and CDR2: GTSNPN, SVGIG (reference sequence). There are 11 residues in the CDR3. CDR3 bases: TGTGCCTGGAGTGGCCGACAGACGCAGTATTTT. Protein product: CAWSGRQTQYF.

The chain uses TRBV11-2 and TRBJ2-2, with 7 positions matching TRBD1. CDR1 is SGHAT and CDR2 is FQNNGV in the germline V gene. The junction had 4 bases not matched to a gene; V was cut back by 5 bases and J by 1 base. The CDR3 sequence is 15 residues long. In nucleotides, the CDR3 is TGTGCCAGCAGCACCTACAGGGGGAACACCGGGGAGCTGTTTTTT. The encoded protein is CASSTYRGNTGELFF. The full variable domain, completed using reference TRBV11-2 and TRBJ2-2, is EAGVAQSPRYKIIEKRQSVAFWCNPISGHATLYWYQQILGQGPKLLIQFQNNGVVDDSQLPKDRFSAERLKGVDSTLKIQPAKLEDSAVYLCASSTYRGNTGELFFGEGSRLTVL.

This chain uses TRBV13 with TRBJ1-5; the D gene is possibly TRBD1 (6 bases). Germline V CDR1 and CDR2: PRHDT, FYEKMQ (reference sequence). The length of the CDR3 is 15 residues. V lost 2 bases and J lost 2, with 10 bases in between. CDR3 in amino acids: CASSLRGAGNQPQHF. The CDR3 DNA reads as TGTGCCAGCAGCTTAAGGGGGGCTGGCAATCAGCCCCAGCATTTT.

The CDR3 coding sequence is TGTGCCAGCAGTGACTCGGGGCTAGCGGGCTACAATGAGCAGTTCTTC. As protein: CASSDSGLAGYNEQFF. The chain employs TRBV6-4 and TRBJ2-1; 8 bases fit TRBD2. Trimming cost V 0 bases and J 3 bases; bases outside gene matches: 4. The CDR3 totals 16 residues. Germline lookup yields CDR1 MRHNA and CDR2 SNTAGT.

V and J are TRBV21-1 and TRBJ2-3; the listed D gene, TRBD1, was not tested against the DNA. TRBV21-1 is deemed a pseudogene. This CDR3 is built from 17 residues. The CDR3 nucleotides are TGTGCCAGCAGCACCAGATGGCAGGGGGCTCTTCCAGATACGCAGTATTTT. Protein sequence: CASSTRWQGALPDTQYF.

The sample holds one count of this clone. CDR3 in amino acids: CASSIMGVSADGYTF. The CDR3 coding sequence is TGTGCCAGTAGTATTATGGGGGTTTCCGCCGATGGCTACACCTTC. V is TRBV19 and J is TRBJ1-2; weak D call: TRBD1 (5 bases). CDR3 length: 15 residues. With 3 bases removed from V and 6 bases from J, the gap between germline ends came to 17 bases. CDR1 is LNHDA, CDR2 SQIVND, per germline (reference sequence).

The chain is built from TRBV7-6 and TRBJ2-7, with D hard to call. The ends were cut back, 4 bases at V and 0 bases at J, with 7 bases in the middle. Germline CDR1 and CDR2: SGHVS and FNYEAQ. This CDR3 contains 13 residues. CDR3 nucleotide sequence: TGTGCCAGCAGCTCCTCCCTCTCCTACGAGCAGTACTTC. As protein: CASSSSLSYEQYF.

The CDR3 spells CASSFQWGGIYGYTF. CDR3 sequence (DNA): TGTGCCAGCAGCTTCCAGTGGGGAGGGATCTATGGCTACACCTTC. V gene TRBV7-2 combines with J gene TRBJ1-2, with no clear D. V was shortened by 3 bases and J by 4 bases, with 15 bases between the two germline ends. This CDR3 has 15 amino acids. Per the germline V gene, CDR1 is SGHTA and CDR2 is FQGNSA.

V gene TRBV6-6 combines with J gene TRBJ1-6, with TRBD1 matching over 9 bases. V was pared by 4 bases and J by 9 bases, with 7 bases of the junction left unmatched. The CDR3 spans 15 residues. Per the germline V gene, CDR1 is MNHNY and CDR2 is SVGAGI (reference sequence). For the CDR3, the DNA is TGTGCCAGCAGTTCCGTCGACAGGGGGGGTTCACCCCTCCACTTT. Its protein is CASSSVDRGGSPLHF.

The CDR3 DNA follows: TGTGCCACCAGCAGGACAGGGGACTATGGCTACACCTTC. Its protein product is CATSRTGDYGYTF. The V gene is TRBV15, the J gene TRBJ1-2, with 8 bases that match TRBD1. Germline values: CDR1 LNHNV, CDR2 YYDKDF (reference sequence). This CDR3 spans 13 amino acids. The V gene end was trimmed by 3 bases and the J gene end by 3 bases; junction bases not matched to a gene: 0. The entire variable domain, with the rest obtained from reference TRBV15 and TRBJ1-2, is as follows: DAMVIQNPRYQVTQFGKPVTLSCSQTLNHNVMYWYQQKSSQAPKLLFHYYDKDFNNEADTPDNFQSRRPNTSFCFLDIRSPGLGDTAMYLCATSRTGDYGYTFGSGTRLTVV.

V is TRBV6-5 and J is TRBJ2-5; 8 bases align to TRBD1. V dropped 5 bases and J dropped 5; count of bases not matched to a gene: 10. Germline CDR1 and CDR2: MNHEY and SVGAGI. The CDR3 is 15 residues long. The CDR3 nucleotides read TGTGCCAGCAGTCCCGCCTTCAGGGGGCGGGAGACCCAGTACTTC. Its translation: CASSPAFRGRETQYF.

The gene calls are TRBV25-1 and TRBJ1-2; a possible D gene is TRBD1 (5 bases). This CDR3 is 16 amino acids long. The germline CDR1 and CDR2 sequences are MGHDK and SYGVNS. V shed 4 bases and J shed 2 bases, with 17 bases lying between them. Here the CDR3 reads CASSAAGGEWNYGYTF. CDR3 nucleotides: TGTGCCAGCAGTGCCGCGGGGGGTGAATGGAACTATGGCTACACCTTC.

The genes are TRBV4-3 and TRBJ1-2; D gene uncertain. The CDR3 is 16 residues long. The V gene lost 3 bases and the J gene lost 0 bases, with 14 bases spanning the gap. Germline CDR1 reads LGHNA; CDR2 reads YSLEER. The CDR3 is CASSQATRVANYGYTF. CDR3 in DNA: TGCGCCAGCAGCCAGGCAACCCGGGTAGCTAACTATGGCTACACCTTC.

This chain links TRBV6-6 with TRBJ2-7, with D tentatively TRBD2 (6 bases). The CDR3 has 13 amino acids. Trimming pared 7 bases from V and 3 bases from J, leaving 13 bases between. Germline CDR1 reads MNHNY; CDR2 reads SVGAGI (reference sequence). The CDR3 is CASTLGDFYEQYF. The CDR3 coding sequence is TGTGCCAGCACCTTGGGGGACTTCTACGAGCAGTACTTC.

The J gene is TRBJ1-4, the V gene TRBV15; D remains unclear. Per germline, CDR1 LNHNV and CDR2 YYDKDF (reference sequence). Trimming removed 0 bases at V and 3 bases at J, with 14 bases between. The CDR3 covers 17 residues. The CDR3 sequence: CATSRDWSRHSNEKLFF. As DNA, the CDR3 is TGTGCCACCAGCAGAGATTGGAGCAGACATTCTAATGAAAAACTGTTTTTT.